These 15 T cell receptor beta chains were sequenced from one sample in a study of T-cell reconstitution after alpha-beta-depleted transplantation in children. Researchers prepared the TCRbeta library using unique molecular identifiers, the study reports. TCRdb re-called the PCR reads with MiXCR, one entry per CDR3 protein. The sample has over 150,000 distinct CDR3 sequences; approximately 6.9% are singletons. Here the sequenced sample was PBMCs, taken before TCRalphabeta/CD19-depleted stem cell transplant. These receptor sequences come from a boy younger than 10 with acute lymphoblastic leukemia, due to receive a stem cell transplant.

This clonotype showed up many times. This sequence joins TRBV14 and TRBJ2-3, with TRBD2 as a possible D gene (5 bases). This CDR3 has 14 amino acids. V gave up 5 bases and J gave up 3 bases, with 12 bases separating them. The germline V gene encodes CDR1 SGHDN and CDR2 FVKESK. The CDR3 is CASSSTRDTDTQYF. The CDR3 DNA reads TGTGCCAGCAGCTCGACGAGGGATACAGATACGCAGTATTTT.

V gene TRBV2 combines with J gene TRBJ2-2; D unresolved. V was clipped by 7 bases and J by 11 bases, with 20 bases between them. This CDR3 region has 14 residues. Germline CDR1 and CDR2: SNHLY and FYNNEI. As DNA, the CDR3 is TGTGCCAGCACTTACGAAGCGCCGAGAGGAGAGCTGTTTTTT. As protein: CASTYEAPRGELFF.

This clonotype was seen at least ten times. This chain connects TRBV12-3 or TRBV12-4 to TRBJ1-1; D remains ambiguous. The CDR3 totals 13 residues. V dropped 3 bases and J dropped 5 bases, with 10 bases sitting between them. The CDR3 here is CASSFRGETEAFF. The CDR3 nucleotides read TGTGCCAGCAGTTTCCGGGGAGAGACTGAAGCTTTCTTT.

V gene TRBV6-2 or TRBV6-3 combines with J gene TRBJ2-7; no firm D call. There are 8 residues in the CDR3. CDR1 is MNHEY, CDR2 SVGEGT, per germline. The CDR3 here is CASVLQWV. In nucleotides, the CDR3 is TGTGCCAGTGTCCTACAGTGGGTG.

This clonotype has ten or more counts. The chain carries TRBV28 and TRBJ1-6; D is ambiguous. The CDR3 covers 11 residues. V was trimmed by 7 bases and J by 5 bases, leaving 3 bases between them. In germline, CDR1 is MDHEN, CDR2 SYDVKM. CDR3 sequence: CASTDNSPLHF. Written as DNA, the CDR3 is TGTGCCAGCACGGATAATTCACCCCTCCACTTT.

There are many counts of this clonotype. The chain uses TRBV28 and TRBJ1-1; D unresolved. CDR3 length equals 12 residues. With 1 base removed from V and 7 bases from J, the gap between germline ends came to 7 bases. The germline V gene encodes CDR1 MDHEN and CDR2 SYDVKM. CDR3 nucleotide sequence: TGTGCCAGCAGTTTATACCGCCTTGAAGCTTTCTTT. Amino acid sequence: CASSLYRLEAFF.

This clonotype has a count of ten or more. V is TRBV12-3 or TRBV12-4 and J is TRBJ2-2; D perhaps matches TRBD1 (6 bases). The length of the CDR3 is 15 residues. Trimming removed 6 bases at V and 5 bases at J, with 16 bases between. The CDR3 is CASRGDPGDTGELFF. As DNA, the CDR3 is TGTGCCAGCAGGGGTGATCCAGGGGATACCGGGGAGCTGTTTTTT.

This clonotype was detected many times. The chain employs TRBV5-1 and TRBJ2-7; D gene unclear. There are 14 residues in the CDR3. Germline values: CDR1 SGHRS, CDR2 YFSETQ. With 2 bases removed from V and 2 bases from J, the gap between germline ends came to 11 bases. In DNA form, the CDR3 reads TGCGCCAGCAGCTTAACCGGGCCGACCTACGAGCAGTACTTC. Protein sequence: CASSLTGPTYEQYF.

This clonotype has more than one count but fewer than ten. The genes are TRBV5-5 and TRBJ2-7; 10 bases are a match to TRBD2. Looked up from germline, CDR1 is SGHKS and CDR2 is YYEKEE (reference sequence). CDR3 length: 15 residues. The ends lost 0 bases at V and 5 bases at J; junction bases unmatched: 5. The CDR3 here is CASSLGLAGVHEQYF. The DNA of the CDR3 is TGTGCCAGCAGCTTGGGGCTAGCGGGAGTTCACGAGCAGTACTTC.

This clonotype came up many times. This chain uses TRBV5-5 with TRBJ2-1; D unresolved. The CDR3 covers 12 residues. The V end was cut by 4 bases, the J end by 4 bases, with 6 bases between. CDR1 is SGHKS and CDR2 is YYEKEE in the germline V gene (reference sequence). This chain's CDR3 is CASSGVYNEQFF. DNA of the CDR3: TGTGCCAGCAGCGGGGTATACAATGAGCAGTTCTTC.

The chain combines TRBV14 with TRBJ1-1; possibly TRBD1 for D (6 bases). The CDR3 spans 16 residues. Germline CDR1 is SGHDN and CDR2 is FVKESK. V lost 3 bases to trimming and J lost 3 bases, with 17 bases between them. The CDR3 DNA sequence: TGTGCCAGCAGCCACCCGGGGGGGCCTATGGACACTGAAGCTTTCTTT. It is translated as CASSHPGGPMDTEAFF.

The rearrangement links TRBV6-1 to TRBJ2-7; TRBD2 might be the D (5 bases). CDR3 size: 13 residues. Between the trimmed V and J ends, which lost 6 bases and 3 bases, there was a span of 12 bases. From germline, CDR1 is MNHNS and CDR2 SASEGT. The CDR3 sequence: CASSSERGYEQYF. The DNA of the CDR3 is TGTGCCAGCAGCTCTGAACGGGGCTACGAGCAGTACTTC.

The chain is built from TRBV7-2 and TRBJ2-3; 7 bases map to TRBD2. The CDR3 loop spans 15 amino acids. CDR1 SGHTA and CDR2 FQGNSA come from the germline V gene. Trimming at V came to 3 bases and at J to 2 bases, leaving 5 bases not matched to a gene. The CDR3 nucleotides read TGTGCCAGCAGCTTTGGTGGGGGGGACACAGATACGCAGTATTTT. Translated, it gives CASSFGGGDTDTQYF. Using reference TRBV7-2 and TRBJ2-3 for the parts outside the CDR3, the full variable domain is GAGVSQSPSNKVTEKGKDVELRCDPISGHTALYWYRQSLGQGLEFLIYFQGNSAPDKSGLPSDRFSAERTGGSVSTLTIQRTQQEDSAVYLCASSFGGGDTDTQYFGPGTRLTVL.

This clonotype was seen many times. The J gene is TRBJ2-1, the V gene TRBV6-4; TRBD2 aligns across 9 bases. This CDR3 is 14 amino acids long. With V trimmed by 5 bases and J by 8 bases, 7 bases remained unmatched. The germline CDR1 and CDR2 sequences are MRHNA and SNTAGT. The CDR3 DNA follows: TGTGCCAGCAGTACCCTAGCGGGGTTAGATGAGCAGTTCTTC. Amino acid sequence: CASSTLAGLDEQFF.

This clonotype occurred many times. J is TRBJ1-1 and V is TRBV28; a weak D match, TRBD1 (6 bases). Germline V gene data show CDR1 as MDHEN and CDR2 as SYDVKM. V lost 7 bases and J lost 5, with 17 bases in between. This CDR3 contains 14 residues. The CDR3, as DNA: TGTGCCAGCACCCAAATACAGGGTAGAACTGAAGCTTTCTTT. Its translation is CASTQIQGRTEAFF.